One and the same sample provided the 24 T cell receptor beta chains below, sequenced in a study of T cell responses to AZD1222 COVID-19 vaccine. Assay: immunoSEQ multiplex PCR; the TCRdb copy retains only in-frame clones and omits some. In the table there are tens of thousands of clones, roughly 80% of which are singletons. The starting material was peripheral blood, obtained on day 0 of AZD1222 vaccination. These receptors came from an adult in good health.

The rearrangement links TRBV12-3 or TRBV12-4 to TRBJ1-2; D call uncertain. Trimming removed 5 bases from V and 2 bases from J, with 9 bases in between. CDR3 size: 13 residues. The DNA for the CDR3 is TGTGCCAGCAGTCCGACGGGGAACTATGGCTACACCTTC. As protein: CASSPTGNYGYTF.

This clone appeared once. This chain uses TRBV6-1 with TRBJ1-2; no clear D gene. Germline CDR1 reads MNHNS; CDR2 reads SASEGT. Trimming took off 3 bases at V and 1 base at J, with 12 bases between the two ends. The CDR3 has 15 amino acids. CDR3 sequence (DNA): TGTGCCAGCAGTGAGAGGGCAGTAAATAACTATGGCTACACCTTC. Encoded protein: CASSERAVNNYGYTF.

This rearrangement joins TRBV10-2 to TRBJ1-2; no clear D gene. The germline V gene has CDR1 WSHSY and CDR2 SAAADI. Trimming took 2 bases from V and 0 from J, leaving 7 bases between them. This CDR3 spans 14 amino acids. CDR3 nucleotides: TGCGCCAGCAGTGAGAGTATGACTAACTATGGCTACACCTTC. Amino acid sequence: CASSESMTNYGYTF.

The chain combines TRBV20-1 with TRBJ2-7, with D perhaps TRBD2 (6 bases). The CDR3 covers 13 residues. Germline assignment: CDR1 DFQATT and CDR2 SNEGSKA (reference sequence). The ends were cut back, 3 bases at V and 4 bases at J, with 13 bases in the middle. The CDR3 loop is CSASSPEGYEQYF. The CDR3 nucleotides are TGCAGTGCTAGTTCCCCGGAGGGGTACGAGCAGTACTTC.

In this sample, this clone turned up once. This sequence joins TRBV21-1 and TRBJ2-2; TRBD1 is the table's D call, not checked against the DNA. TRBV21-1 is marked as a pseudogene. The CDR3 consists of 16 residues. CDR3 loop: CASSPPGRTNTGELFF. In DNA form, the CDR3 reads TGTGCCAGCAGCCCCCCAGGAAGGACGAACACCGGGGAGCTGTTTTTT.

This CDR3 reads CASSESLAGDLNEQFF. CDR3 bases: TGCGCCAGCAGTGAGTCGCTAGCGGGGGATTTAAATGAGCAGTTCTTC. V and J are TRBV10-1 and TRBJ2-1, with 10 bases identical to TRBD2. CDR1 and CDR2 from the germline V gene are WNHNN and SYGVQD (reference sequence). This CDR3 has 16 residues. Losses at the gene ends were 0 bases for V and 7 bases for J; bases not matched to a gene: 6.

This clone has just one count. V is TRBV7-2 and J is TRBJ1-2; TRBD1 matches 7 bases. Germline V lookup: CDR1 SGHTA, CDR2 FQGNSA. The J segment lost 1 base and the V segment lost 1 base, leaving 9 bases of the junction unmatched. This CDR3 is 17 amino acids long. The CDR3 here is CASSLEGRGKGNYGYTF. The DNA for the CDR3 is TGTGCCAGCAGCTTAGAGGGCAGGGGGAAGGGTAACTATGGCTACACCTTC.

This chain links TRBV2 with TRBJ1-1, with 7 positions matching TRBD1. The CDR3 spans 11 residues. Trimming cost V 6 bases and J 8 bases; bases outside gene matches: 3. Germline loops: CDR1 SNHLY, CDR2 FYNNEI. The CDR3 DNA follows: TGTGCCAGCAGCCTGGACAGGGAAGCTTTCTTT. Translation: CASSLDREAFF.

The gene calls are TRBV5-1 and TRBJ1-2; D remains ambiguous. Deletions cut 2 bases from V and 0 bases from J, with 17 bases between. CDR3 length equals 17 residues. Germline loops: CDR1 SGHRS, CDR2 YFSETQ. CDR3 protein: CASSFGSVERANYGYTF. The CDR3 DNA is TGCGCCAGCAGCTTCGGGAGCGTTGAGAGAGCTAACTATGGCTACACCTTC.

This chain joins TRBV3-1 (or the pseudogene TRBV3-2) and TRBJ1-1; a possible D gene is TRBD1 (6 bases). The CDR3 covers 11 residues. Germline V lookup: CDR1 LGHDT, CDR2 YNNKEL (reference sequence). The V end was cut by 5 bases, the J end by 8 bases, with 9 bases between. The DNA for the CDR3 is TGTGCCAGCAGCAAGGGGGGAGAAGCTTTCTTT. It yields the protein CASSKGGEAFF.

The chain uses TRBV5-8 and TRBJ1-1; tentatively, D is TRBD1 (5 bases). V gave up 3 bases and J gave up 4 bases, with 13 bases separating them. This CDR3 region has 14 residues. The V gene's germline CDR1 is SGHTS and CDR2 YDEGEE. In nucleotides, the CDR3 is TGTGCCAGCAGCTCTCGAAGCGGGGGCACTGAAGCTTTCTTT. Translating gives CASSSRSGGTEAFF.

This chain connects TRBV10-2 to TRBJ1-3, with a weak D call TRBD1 (6 bases). V was cut by 7 bases and J by 4 bases, with 17 bases left in between. The length of the CDR3 is 15 residues. From germline, CDR1 is WSHSY and CDR2 SAAADI. CDR3 coding DNA: TGCGCCAGCACCAGAGGAAGGGGGGAAGGAAACACCATATATTTT. As protein: CASTRGRGEGNTIYF.

The rearrangement links TRBV19 to TRBJ2-7; 8 nucleotides align to TRBD1. This CDR3 spans 17 amino acids. The trim removed 3 bases at V and 5 bases at J, leaving 15 bases unmatched. Looked up from germline, CDR1 is LNHDA and CDR2 is SQIVND (reference sequence). The CDR3 is CASSIEPGQAGSHEQYF. CDR3 sequence (DNA): TGTGCCAGTAGTATCGAACCGGGACAGGCGGGTTCTCACGAGCAGTACTTC.

The gene calls are TRBV30 and TRBJ2-6; D perhaps matches TRBD1 (5 bases). V dropped 0 bases and J dropped 1 base, with 7 bases sitting between them. There are 15 residues in the CDR3. Germline CDR1 reads GTSNPN; CDR2 reads SVGIG (reference sequence). Written as DNA, the CDR3 is TGTGCCTGGAGTGTACCAGGGTCTGGGGCCAACGTCCTGACTTTC. The encoded protein is CAWSVPGSGANVLTF.

The chain recombines TRBV14 with TRBJ2-5; D is uncertain. Per germline, CDR1 SGHDN and CDR2 FVKESK. There are 13 residues in the CDR3. The germline V and J ends were trimmed by 4 bases and 2 bases, with 8 bases remaining between them. CDR3 loop: CASSLNSQETQYF. DNA of the CDR3: TGTGCCAGCAGCCTGAACTCACAAGAGACCCAGTACTTC.

A word on this clone: A read error may account for a junction end that differs from germline. The chain is built from TRBV7-8 and TRBJ2-7, with TRBD2 matching 11 bases. The CDR3 extends over 13 amino acids. The germline gives CDR1 SGHVS, CDR2 FQNEAQ. Here the CDR3 reads CASRLAGGSEQYF. The CDR3 DNA follows: TGTGCCAGCAGGTTAGCGGGAGGGTCCGAGCAGTACTTC. The whole variable domain, remainder taken from reference TRBV7-8 and TRBJ2-7, is GAGVSQSPRYKVAKRGQDVALRCDPISGHVSLFWYQQALGQGPEFLTYFQNEAQLDKSGLPSDRFFAERPEGSVSTLKIQRTQQEDSAVYLCASRLAGGSEQYFGPGTRLTVT.

This clone was counted only a few times. CDR3 nucleotide sequence: TGTGCCAGCAGTGCACAGGGCTCTGGAAACACCATATATTTT. Amino acid sequence: CASSAQGSGNTIYF. The rearrangement joins TRBV2 to TRBJ1-3; TRBD1 might be the D (6 bases). Germline V gene lookup returns CDR1 SNHLY and CDR2 FYNNEI. V was shortened by 4 bases and J by 0 bases, with 7 bases between the two germline ends. There are 14 residues in the CDR3.

The chain combines TRBV11-2 with TRBJ2-1; 10 bases agree with TRBD2. This CDR3 spans 17 amino acids. J was trimmed by 2 bases and V by 8 bases; bases with no gene match: 12. Germline V gives CDR1 SGHAT, CDR2 FQNNGV. Here the CDR3 reads CASGGLAGVSAYNEQFF. The CDR3 DNA reads as TGTGCCAGCGGGGGGCTAGCGGGAGTATCGGCCTACAATGAGCAGTTCTTC.

The rearrangement joins TRBV10-3 to TRBJ2-1, with TRBD2 matching 12 bases. Germline loops: CDR1 ENHRY, CDR2 SYGVKD. With V trimmed by 7 bases and J by 0 bases, 13 bases remained unmatched. The CDR3 consists of 19 residues. Written as DNA, the CDR3 is TGTGCCATCACAAAGGAGCGGACTAGCGGGATTAGCTCCTACAATGAGCAGTTCTTC. It yields the protein CAITKERTSGISSYNEQFF.

This chain links TRBV2 with TRBJ1-6, with D perhaps matching TRBD1 (5 bases). V gave up 0 bases and J gave up 9 bases, with 12 bases separating them. Germline-derived CDR1 and CDR2 are SNHLY and FYNNEI. The CDR3 covers 15 residues. CDR3 coding DNA: TGTGCCAGCAGTGAAGCGGGGCCGTTCGGTTCACCCCTCCACTTT. Its protein product is CASSEAGPFGSPLHF.

J is TRBJ1-2 and V is TRBV6-2 or TRBV6-3; unclear D gene. The CDR3 totals 13 residues. Between the trimmed V and J ends, which lost 2 bases and 2 bases, there was a span of 6 bases. The germline V gene has CDR1 MNHEY and CDR2 SVGEGT. The DNA of the CDR3 is TGTGCCAGCAGTTACCACGGAAACTATGGCTACACCTTC. It encodes CASSYHGNYGYTF.

This clone has more than one count but fewer than ten. Other DNA sequences of this sample code for an identical CDR3. This CDR3 reads CASSPLGDTQYF. CDR3 nucleotide sequence: TGTGCCAGCTCACCACTTGGGGATACGCAGTATTTT. The chain recombines TRBV18 with TRBJ2-3, with D unresolved. V lost 1 base to trimming and J lost 6 bases, with 5 bases between them. The CDR3 extends over 12 amino acids. Germline CDR1 is KGHSH and CDR2 is LQKENI.

The chain carries TRBV11-1 and TRBJ2-1; the D call may be TRBD1 or TRBD2 (6 bases each). Trimming took 6 bases from V and 1 from J, leaving 16 bases between them. Germline V gene data show CDR1 as SGHAT and CDR2 as FQDESV (reference sequence). This CDR3 spans 16 amino acids. DNA of the CDR3: TGTGCCAGCAGTCGCGAGCTAGGGGGGTCCTACAATGAGCAGTTCTTC. Translating gives CASSRELGGSYNEQFF.

This clone was picked up one time. The rearrangement uses TRBV2 and TRBJ2-2; 9 bases fit TRBD1. In germline, CDR1 is SNHLY, CDR2 FYNNEI. V gave up 5 bases and J gave up 7 bases; unmatched junction bases: 11. The CDR3 is 16 residues long. The DNA of the CDR3 is TGTGCCAGCAGTTATGCCGGGACAGGGCTAAACGGGGAGCTGTTTTTT. Its translation: CASSYAGTGLNGELFF.